The 24 T cell receptor beta chains reported below all come from one sample, sequenced in a study of identical twins. One entry per CDR3 protein results from TCRdb running MiXCR on the 5' RACE reads. The data contain around 1.7 million distinct CDR3 sequences, more than 30% of them singletons. Material for sequencing was cord blood. The origin of the receptors is a newborn girl in good health.

Only one count was recorded for this clonotype. This sequence joins TRBV10-3 and TRBJ1-5; perhaps TRBD1 as D (5 bases). V dropped 4 bases and J dropped 1 base, with 14 bases sitting between them. CDR3 length equals 16 residues. CDR1 and CDR2 (germline): ENHRY, SYGVKD. The DNA for the CDR3 is TGTGCCATCAGTGTGGGGGATCTGTGGAGCAATCAGCCCCAGCATTTT. Its translation: CAISVGDLWSNQPQHF.

V usage is TRBV10-3 and J usage is TRBJ2-7, with 9 bases that match TRBD1. Unmatched junction bases numbered 8, after V lost 4 bases and J lost 4 bases. Looked up from germline, CDR1 is ENHRY and CDR2 is SYGVKD. There are 15 residues in the CDR3. The CDR3 sequence is CAISVSRDRAYEQYF. Here the CDR3 DNA reads TGTGCCATCAGTGTCTCGCGGGACAGGGCTTACGAGCAGTACTTC.

J is TRBJ2-1 and V is TRBV6-5; maybe TRBD1 (5 bases). The DNA end favors TRBJ2-7, so the J call may be wrong. The CDR3 contains 16 residues. Germline CDR1 is MNHEY and CDR2 is SVGAGI. The CDR3 nucleotides read TGTGCCAGCAGGCTGAAACCGGGCTGGGGCTACAATGAGCAGTACTTC. Translation: CASRLKPGWGYNEQYF.

This clonotype turned up a few times. The chain joins TRBV27 to TRBJ2-7; TRBD1 agrees at 7 bases. The CDR3 is 14 residues long. The V and J ends lost 4 bases and 3 bases, in that order; junction bases with no gene match: 6. Germline V CDR1 and CDR2: MNHEY, SMNVEV (reference sequence). The CDR3 loop reads CASSSIGTDYEQYF. In DNA, the CDR3 is TGTGCCAGCAGTTCAATCGGGACAGACTACGAGCAGTACTTC.

This clonotype was counted between two and nine times. The chain has TRBV7-2 and TRBJ2-4; 9 bases align to TRBD1. The end of the DNA aligns better with TRBJ2-5, so the J call may be wrong. Looked up from germline, CDR1 is SGHTA and CDR2 is FQGNSA. The CDR3 loop spans 14 amino acids. The DNA for the CDR3 is TGTGCCAGCAGCTCGGGGACAGGGTTTGAGACCCAGTACTTC. This translates into CASSSGTGFETQYF.

This rearrangement joins TRBV19 to TRBJ1-2; maybe TRBD1 (5 bases). Trimming removed 5 bases at V and 4 bases at J, with 11 bases between. The CDR3 is made up of 13 amino acids. From germline, CDR1 is LNHDA and CDR2 SQIVND (reference sequence). CDR3 bases: TGTGCCAGTAGTCCTCACAGGCTCTATGGCTACACCTTC. Translating gives CASSPHRLYGYTF.

This rearrangement joins TRBV7-2 to TRBJ2-1; 12 bases align to TRBD2. In germline, CDR1 is SGHTA, CDR2 FQGNSA. The CDR3 runs to 17 residues. J gave up 9 bases and V 4 bases, and 13 bases lay outside the gene matches. DNA of the CDR3: TGTGCCAGCAGCTCGAGGATTCCGGGACTAGCGGGTTTTGAGCAGTTCTTC. It specifies CASSSRIPGLAGFEQFF. Full variable domain (remainder filled in from reference TRBV7-2 and TRBJ2-1): GAGVSQSPSNKVTEKGKDVELRCDPISGHTALYWYRQSLGQGLEFLIYFQGNSAPDKSGLPSDRFSAERTGGSVSTLTIQRTQQEDSAVYLCASSSRIPGLAGFEQFFGPGTRLTVL.

This clonotype was seen a few times. The rearrangement links TRBV20-1 to TRBJ2-3; D is possibly TRBD2 (6 bases). The germline V and J ends were trimmed by 5 bases and 0 bases, with 9 bases remaining between them. This CDR3 is 13 amino acids long. Germline CDR1 reads DFQATT; CDR2 reads SNEGSKA (reference sequence). The CDR3: CSAAGPSTDTQYF. In DNA, the CDR3 is TGCAGTGCTGCGGGGCCGAGCACAGATACGCAGTATTTT.

The rearrangement uses TRBV3-1 and TRBJ2-1, with 13 bases lining up with TRBD2. Germline lookup yields CDR1 LGHDT and CDR2 YNNKEL (reference sequence). The CDR3 is made up of 14 amino acids. J gave up 13 bases and V 5 bases, and 8 bases lay outside the gene matches. The CDR3 DNA follows: TGTGCCAGCAGCACCGGACTAGCGGGAGAGACCCAGTTCTTC. It yields the protein CASSTGLAGETQFF.

This clonotype was recorded a few times. The genes are TRBV10-3 and TRBJ2-1; 7 bases agree with TRBD1. The CDR3 covers 13 residues. V was clipped by 10 bases and J by 12 bases; unmatched bases: 15. Germline CDR1 is ENHRY and CDR2 is SYGVKD. The CDR3 nucleotides are TGTGCCACGACAGGACAGGCCCGAGGGGGGCAGTTCTTC. Its translation: CATTGQARGGQFF.

This clonotype was recorded many times. The gene calls are TRBV20-1 and TRBJ1-2, with 9 bases that match TRBD1. This CDR3 region has 14 residues. V was clipped by 0 bases and J by 3 bases; unmatched bases: 2. Germline V gives CDR1 DFQATT, CDR2 SNEGSKA (reference sequence). DNA for the CDR3: TGCAGTGCTAGAGATAGGACAGGGGACTATGGCTACACCTTC. This gives the protein CSARDRTGDYGYTF.

This clonotype has just a few counts. This chain joins TRBV15 and TRBJ2-1; D remains unclear. Germline V gives CDR1 LNHNV, CDR2 YYDKDF (reference sequence). Deletions cut 1 base from V and 7 bases from J, with 17 bases between. This CDR3 contains 16 residues. CDR3 in amino acids: CATSRGSGSLGNEQFF. The DNA for the CDR3 is TGTGCCACCAGCAGAGGTTCGGGTTCCTTGGGTAATGAGCAGTTCTTC.

This clonotype was seen a handful of times. J is TRBJ2-3 and V is TRBV5-1, with TRBD1 identical over 7 bases. Germline trimming cut 2 bases from V and 2 bases from J; bases unmatched to any gene: 5. Germline V CDR1 and CDR2: SGHRS, YFSETQ. CDR3 length: 15 residues. The CDR3 sequence is CASSLETGFTDTQYF. In DNA form, the CDR3 reads TGCGCCAGCAGCTTAGAGACAGGGTTCACAGATACGCAGTATTTT.

In the case of this clonotype: The junction does not match germline at one end; this may be a read error. This rearrangement joins TRBV14 to TRBJ2-6; possibly TRBD1 or TRBD2 for D (5 bases each). The germline CDR1 and CDR2 sequences are SGHDN and FVKESK. The CDR3 has 18 residues. DNA for the CDR3: TGTGCCAGCAGCCAAGTGTTGGGACCCTACTCTGGGACCAACGTCCTGACTTTC. Amino acids: CASSQVLGPYSGTNVLTF.

The table lists this clonotype with a few counts. The rearrangement joins TRBV6-1 to TRBJ1-1; 7 bases are a match to TRBD1. The CDR3 is 15 amino acids. The V gene end was trimmed by 4 bases and the J gene end by 0 bases; junction bases not matched to a gene: 5. CDR1 and CDR2 from the germline V gene are MNHNS and SASEGT. The chain's CDR3 is CASSVERGLNTEAFF. In DNA form, the CDR3 reads TGTGCCAGCAGTGTCGAGAGGGGGCTGAACACTGAAGCTTTCTTT.

This chain joins TRBV27 and TRBJ1-5; D is ambiguous. Germline CDR1 reads MNHEY; CDR2 reads SMNVEV (reference sequence). V gave up 3 bases and J gave up 0 bases, with 15 bases separating them. The CDR3 sequence is 17 residues long. Here the CDR3 DNA reads TGTGCCAGCAGTTTTAGTTCGGCAGGCTTTAGCAATCAGCCCCAGCATTTT. It translates to CASSFSSAGFSNQPQHF.

This clonotype was seen ten or more times. The V gene is TRBV28, the J gene TRBJ1-4; D remains ambiguous. There are 15 residues in the CDR3. Per germline, CDR1 MDHEN and CDR2 SYDVKM. The V and J ends lost 6 bases and 8 bases respectively, with 19 bases between them. Here the CDR3 DNA reads TGTGCCAGCAGCTCCCCCGGGGAGGCCAGCGAAAAACTGTTTTTT. Its translation: CASSSPGEASEKLFF.

The CDR3 here is CASSLVRTYMNTEAFF. The CDR3, as DNA: TGTGCCAGCAGTTTAGTAAGGACATACATGAACACTGAAGCTTTCTTT. The V call is TRBV12-3 or TRBV12-4, the J call TRBJ1-1, with D possibly TRBD1 on 5 matching bases. The CDR3 is 16 amino acids. V shed 1 base and J shed 0 bases, with 12 bases lying between them.

This clonotype was observed once. The rearrangement links TRBV5-1 to TRBJ2-7; 13 bases fit TRBD2. Trimming removed 6 bases from V and 5 bases from J; junction bases left unmatched: 5. CDR1 is SGHRS and CDR2 is YFSETQ in the germline V gene. The CDR3 spans 14 residues. As DNA, the CDR3 is TGCGCCAGCACCCCGGGACTAGCGGGGCACGAGCAGTACTTC. This encodes CASTPGLAGHEQYF.

This clonotype showed up many times. The chain is built from TRBV5-1 and TRBJ2-1; D not resolved. Trimming removed 4 bases at V and 0 bases at J, with 8 bases between. CDR3 size: 14 residues. Germline CDR1 and CDR2: SGHRS and YFSETQ. CDR3 residues: CASSLQRSYNEQFF. The DNA of the CDR3 is TGCGCCAGCAGCCTACAACGCTCCTACAATGAGCAGTTCTTC.

This clonotype was recorded once. This sequence joins TRBV9 and TRBJ2-5; 8 nucleotides line up with TRBD2. Gene TRBJ2-7 matches the end of the DNA better, so the J call may be wrong. Germline V CDR1 and CDR2: SGDLS, YYNGEE. This CDR3 comprises 14 residues. CDR3 bases: TGTGCCAGCGGATCCGGGACTAGGGGGTACGAGCAGTACTTC. This translates into CASGSGTRGYEQYF.

The gene calls are TRBV13 and TRBJ2-7; TRBD2 aligns across 11 bases. Germline trimming cut 2 bases from V and 6 bases from J; bases unmatched to any gene: 9. CDR1 is PRHDT and CDR2 is FYEKMQ in the germline V gene (reference sequence). The CDR3 contains 16 residues. The DNA of the CDR3 is TGTGCCAGCAGCTTATGGGGACTAGCGGACAGCCTCGAGCAGTACTTC. Its translation: CASSLWGLADSLEQYF.

This clonotype came up a few times. The chain is built from TRBV15 and TRBJ2-7; either TRBD1 or TRBD2 may fit D (5 bases each). The CDR3 sequence is 18 residues long. Germline V gene lookup returns CDR1 LNHNV and CDR2 YYDKDF (reference sequence). V lost 0 bases and J 2 bases, leaving 20 bases between the germline ends. The CDR3 reads CATSREYGTKRGAYEQYF. The CDR3 DNA is TGTGCCACCAGCAGAGAGTACGGAACCAAAAGGGGAGCCTACGAGCAGTACTTC. Variable domain in full (rest from reference TRBV15 and TRBJ2-7): DAMVIQNPRYQVTQFGKPVTLSCSQTLNHNVMYWYQQKSSQAPKLLFHYYDKDFNNEADTPDNFQSRRPNTSFCFLDIRSPGLGDTAMYLCATSREYGTKRGAYEQYFGPGTRLTVT.

The CDR3 is CSAPEFGRQERETQYF. CDR3 DNA sequence: TGCAGTGCGCCAGAATTTGGCCGTCAGGAGCGAGAGACCCAGTACTTC. The chain recombines TRBV20-1 with TRBJ2-5; D is unclear. Germline assignment: CDR1 DFQATT and CDR2 SNEGSKA (reference sequence). The CDR3 length is 16 residues. The ends were cut back, 6 bases at V and 4 bases at J, with 24 bases in the middle.